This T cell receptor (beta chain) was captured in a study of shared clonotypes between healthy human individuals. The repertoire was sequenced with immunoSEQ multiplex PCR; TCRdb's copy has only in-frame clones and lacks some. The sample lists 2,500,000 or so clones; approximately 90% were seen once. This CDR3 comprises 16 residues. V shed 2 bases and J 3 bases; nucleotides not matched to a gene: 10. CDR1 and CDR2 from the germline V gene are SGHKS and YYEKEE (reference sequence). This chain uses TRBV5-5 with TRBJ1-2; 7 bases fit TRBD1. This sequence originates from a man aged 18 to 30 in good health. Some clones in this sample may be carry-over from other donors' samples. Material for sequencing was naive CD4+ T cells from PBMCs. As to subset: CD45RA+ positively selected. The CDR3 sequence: CASSFGTAGADYGYTF. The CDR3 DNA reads TGTGCCAGCAGCTTTGGGACAGCGGGGGCGGACTATGGCTACACCTTC.